These 5 T cell receptor beta chains originate from one sample sequenced in a study of read filtering for tumor transcriptome and immune sequencing. From 400 to 450 ng of RNA, a library with molecular barcoded alpha/delta and beta/gamma adaptors was made. TCRdb called the reads again in MiXCR, with one record for every CDR3 protein. The sample records about 40,000 distinct CDR3 sequences, over 9.5% being singletons. The sample consisted of a population of CD138-negative cells sorted from bone marrow. These receptors were collected from a donor aged 40 or older with multiple myeloma.

This clonotype was found many times. The DNA for the CDR3 is TGCAGTGCTACCTCCGGGACAGGGGAGCCCACAGATACGCAGTATTTT. Translation gives CSATSGTGEPTDTQYF. This sequence joins TRBV20-1 and TRBJ2-3; 10 bases map to TRBD1. The CDR3 spans 16 residues. V trimming: 4 bases; J trimming: 2 bases; junction bases outside the gene matches: 9. Germline V gives CDR1 DFQATT, CDR2 SNEGSKA (reference sequence).

This clonotype was seen ten or more times. CDR3 DNA: TGTGCCAGCAGCTGGGGGGGGCTTGGCACTGAAGCTTTCTTT. Encoded protein: CASSWGGLGTEAFF. This rearrangement joins TRBV7-2 to TRBJ1-1, with a weak D call TRBD1 (6 bases). The CDR3 covers 14 residues. Germline V gene data show CDR1 as SGHTA and CDR2 as FQGNSA. V was trimmed by 4 bases and J by 4 bases, leaving 13 bases between them.

This clonotype showed up many times. This chain links TRBV6-1 with TRBJ2-5; no reliable D call. The CDR3 totals 16 residues. The V and J ends lost 3 bases and 3 bases respectively, with 17 bases between them. In germline, CDR1 is MNHNS, CDR2 SASEGT. CDR3 nucleotides: TGTGCCAGCAGTGAGTACAAATCATTTCAGAAAGAGACCCAGTACTTC. This gives the protein CASSEYKSFQKETQYF.

This clonotype was found many times. The chain uses TRBV6-5 and TRBJ2-5; the D gene is possibly TRBD2 (6 bases). CDR3 length equals 14 residues. CDR1 is MNHEY and CDR2 is SVGAGI in the germline V gene. V lost 6 bases and J lost 4, with 15 bases in between. Written as DNA, the CDR3 is TGTGCCAGCAGACCGGGACTGTCCCCAGAGACCCAGTACTTC. Translation: CASRPGLSPETQYF.

This clonotype has at least ten counts. The chain couples TRBV5-1 to TRBJ2-3; tentative D call: TRBD1 (6 bases). The V end was cut by 2 bases, the J end by 2 bases, with 12 bases between. Per the germline V gene, CDR1 is SGHRS and CDR2 is YFSETQ. There are 15 residues in the CDR3. The DNA for the CDR3 is TGCGCCAGCAGCTTTTCCGGACAGTCCACAGATACGCAGTATTTT. Amino acids: CASSFSGQSTDTQYF.